The sequence of this TCR beta chain was determined in a study of blood T cells in healthy people across ages. Study-level findings and limits: Diversity of TCR beta per million T cells declined in a roughly linear way with age.

The CDR3 runs 12 residues. Trimming shortened V by 7 bases and J by 7 bases, and 16 bases separated the two germline ends. Germline lookup yields CDR1 SQVTM and CDR2 ANQGSEA. This clonotype was observed at least ten times. Antigen: not known. A J-beta primer mix and a sample-barcoded 5' primer were used in a second PCR of roughly 7 to 12 cycles. TCRdb redid the calling of the 5' RACE reads with MiXCR, one entry per CDR3 protein. The sample records more than 900,000 distinct CDR3 sequences, approximately 26% being singletons. The same data also contributed to another study, on T cells of mothers and their children. That source adds: Slightly, though not significantly, more overlap was seen in related than in unrelated mother-child pairs.

This chain connects TRBV29-1 to TRBJ2-5, with no clear D. The sample comprised blood. The source is a girl aged 2 to 9 in good health. CDR3 nucleotides: TGCAGCGCAACCAGGACCGGTGGGACCCAGTACTTC. Translation gives CSATRTGGTQYF. The complete variable domain, with remaining parts taken from reference TRBV29-1 and TRBJ2-5, reads SAVISQKPSRDICQRGTSLTIQCQVDSQVTMMFWYRQQPGQSLTLIATANQGSEATYESGFVIDKFPISRPNLTFSTLTVSNMSPEDSSIYLCSATRTGGTQYFGPGTRLLVL.